A selection of T cell receptor beta chains follows, all from one sample in a study of post-analysis software for immune sequencing data. TCRdb fed the PCR reads into MiXCR, producing one record per CDR3 protein. The profile shows some 240,000 distinct CDR3 sequences, around 34% of them singletons. Specimen: blood. All receptors come from a girl aged 5-17 years with multiple sclerosis. CDR3s include the opening cysteine and the closing phenylalanine or tryptophan. Each record gives: V gene, J gene, clone size, CDR3 protein. Clone size, where shown, is once, few, many, or a class for clones that have expanded.

v_gene: TRBV6-6; j_gene: TRBJ1-4; abundance: -; CDR3aa: CASSYPGSLEKLFF
v_gene: TRBV2; j_gene: TRBJ2-1; abundance: many; CDR3aa: CASPVPGAHEQFF
v_gene: TRBV10-3; j_gene: TRBJ2-1; abundance: many; CDR3aa: CAISESGFGNEQFF
v_gene: TRBV29-1; j_gene: TRBJ1-5; abundance: many; CDR3aa: CSVGTDVSSPQHF
v_gene: TRBV5-5; j_gene: TRBJ2-3; abundance: many; CDR3aa: CASSLAPRDYTDTQYF
v_gene: TRBV16; j_gene: TRBJ1-4; abundance: -; CDR3aa: CASRRDRGEKLFF
v_gene: TRBV3-1; j_gene: TRBJ1-1; abundance: many; CDR3aa: CASSQNQGNTEAFF
v_gene: TRBV6-1; j_gene: TRBJ1-1; abundance: many; CDR3aa: CASSARGDTEAFF
v_gene: TRBV7-9; j_gene: TRBJ2-1; abundance: many; CDR3aa: CASSLDRPLQGLSYNEQFF
v_gene: TRBV10-3; j_gene: -; abundance: few; CDR3aa: CAIWEGRERETQYF
v_gene: TRBV20-1; j_gene: TRBJ1-2; abundance: once; CDR3aa: CSARDSATTNGGYTF
v_gene: TRBV10-3; j_gene: TRBJ2-1; abundance: -; CDR3aa: CAISRGSDGSNEQFF
v_gene: TRBV4-2; j_gene: TRBJ2-3; abundance: many; CDR3aa: CASSQGASGSTDTQYF
v_gene: TRBV7-2; j_gene: TRBJ2-1; abundance: many; CDR3aa: CASSYWRSSYNEQFF
v_gene: TRBV2; j_gene: -; abundance: -; CDR3aa: CARQRDRTYNEQYF
v_gene: TRBV7-2; j_gene: TRBJ2-1; abundance: many; CDR3aa: CASSSTSGAYNEQFF
v_gene: TRBV6-1; j_gene: TRBJ1-1; abundance: -; CDR3aa: CASSEFGTGPTEAFF
v_gene: TRBV6-5; j_gene: TRBJ2-3; abundance: many; CDR3aa: CASSYLRTGNTDTQYF
v_gene: TRBV7-8; j_gene: TRBJ2-5; abundance: many; CDR3aa: CASSLGGLGQAVKETQYF
v_gene: TRBV20-1; j_gene: TRBJ2-1; abundance: -; CDR3aa: CSAWSELAYNEQFF
v_gene: TRBV5-1; j_gene: TRBJ2-3; abundance: many; CDR3aa: CASSILAGSSSTDTQYF
v_gene: TRBV28; j_gene: TRBJ2-1; abundance: many; CDR3aa: CASSMEEGVPREQFF
v_gene: TRBV28; j_gene: TRBJ1-2; abundance: -; CDR3aa: CASSGPGTHSSASGYTF
v_gene: TRBV15; j_gene: -; abundance: -; CDR3aa: CATSVRQGGVYEQYF
v_gene: TRBV6-1; j_gene: TRBJ2-3; abundance: -; CDR3aa: CASSADLTDTQYF
v_gene: TRBV10-3; j_gene: TRBJ2-1; abundance: -; CDR3aa: CAISETTGPYNEQFF
v_gene: TRBV4-1; j_gene: TRBJ1-5; abundance: many; CDR3aa: CASSQVTGSQPQHF
v_gene: TRBV5-8; j_gene: TRBJ2-5; abundance: -; CDR3aa: CASSLLTGEGVETQYF
v_gene: TRBV10-2; j_gene: TRBJ1-1; abundance: -; CDR3aa: CASSESIAWDRRENTEAFF
v_gene: TRBV20-1; j_gene: TRBJ2-7; abundance: -; CDR3aa: CSVPTGGYEQYF
v_gene: TRBV29-1; j_gene: TRBJ1-2; abundance: many; CDR3aa: CSVEELGGYTF
v_gene: TRBV5-1; j_gene: TRBJ1-2; abundance: once; CDR3aa: CASSLAEHYGYTF
v_gene: TRBV4-1; j_gene: TRBJ2-7; abundance: -; CDR3aa: CASSRSKGYNEQYF
v_gene: TRBV19; j_gene: TRBJ2-3; abundance: -; CDR3aa: CASSPRVTDTQYF
v_gene: TRBV5-6; j_gene: TRBJ2-2; abundance: -; CDR3aa: CASSFVGVGELFF
v_gene: TRBV18; j_gene: TRBJ2-7; abundance: many; CDR3aa: CASSRETGFYEQYF
v_gene: TRBV20-1; j_gene: TRBJ1-5; abundance: -; CDR3aa: CSAREGTGNQPQHF
v_gene: TRBV12-3/TRBV12-4; j_gene: TRBJ1-1; abundance: many; CDR3aa: CASSPGRGAFF
v_gene: TRBV29-1; j_gene: TRBJ1-1; abundance: -; CDR3aa: CSVQRGGDTEAFF
v_gene: TRBV20-1; j_gene: TRBJ1-5; abundance: -; CDR3aa: CSAGNSNQPQHF
v_gene: TRBV15; j_gene: TRBJ1-2; abundance: many; CDR3aa: CATSRVRQPYGYTF
v_gene: TRBV20-1; j_gene: TRBJ1-2; abundance: many; CDR3aa: CSATQGGAGRNYGYTF
v_gene: TRBV2; j_gene: TRBJ2-7; abundance: many; CDR3aa: CASSGERGYEQYF
v_gene: TRBV5-1; j_gene: -; abundance: few; CDR3aa: CASSPGPSSYNEQYF
v_gene: TRBV4-1; j_gene: TRBJ2-6; abundance: many; CDR3aa: CASSQGGQGSPGANVLTF
v_gene: TRBV6-5; j_gene: TRBJ2-5; abundance: many; CDR3aa: CASVDPGTGGQTQYF
v_gene: TRBV6-6; j_gene: TRBJ1-6; abundance: many; CDR3aa: CASSYDRGRGSPLHF
v_gene: TRBV15; j_gene: TRBJ2-1; abundance: many; CDR3aa: CATSRVAPLPSSYNEQFF
v_gene: TRBV7-9; j_gene: TRBJ1-1; abundance: few; CDR3aa: CASAAEGLNTEAFF
v_gene: TRBV5-1; j_gene: TRBJ1-4; abundance: -; CDR3aa: CASSLVPGSDGLFF
v_gene: TRBV27; j_gene: TRBJ1-2; abundance: -; CDR3aa: CASYDREIDGYTF
v_gene: TRBV5-1; j_gene: TRBJ2-2; abundance: few; CDR3aa: CASSLAQTGELFF
v_gene: TRBV12-3/TRBV12-4; j_gene: TRBJ1-5; abundance: many; CDR3aa: CASSQGTGSAQPQHF
v_gene: TRBV20-1; j_gene: -; abundance: once; CDR3aa: CSARARTTYGTQYF
v_gene: TRBV20-1; j_gene: TRBJ2-1; abundance: few; CDR3aa: CSAREGMLGNEQFF